This TCR beta chain was sequenced in a study of blood T cell repertoires in COVID-19. Looking at the study overall: The United States, Italy and Spain supplied acute and convalescent COVID-19 samples. T cells, B-cell-depleted T cells, or PBMCs supplied cDNA or gDNA.

Original analysis: Scientists estimated how many nucleated cells there were by amplifying reference gene primers. Profiled with immunoSEQ multiplex PCR; TCRdb holds only in-frame clones, not every one. Clone size and V and J calls were adopted from that table, with D and trimming inferred from the DNA. The data hold around 55,000 clones, with roughly 85% observed a single time. CDR3 length equals 15 residues. Germline V gives CDR1 SGHRS, CDR2 YFSETQ. Unmatched junction bases numbered 11, after V lost 4 bases and J lost 5 bases. The material sequenced was peripheral blood. The chain couples TRBV5-1 to TRBJ2-7, with TRBD1 identical over 8 bases. The TCR sequence derives from a human donor in a cohort sampled during active COVID-19. CDR3 DNA sequence: TGCGCCAGCAGCAACACTAGACAGGGGTCGAACGAGCAGTACTTC. It encodes CASSNTRQGSNEQYF. Complete variable domain (other parts from reference TRBV5-1 and TRBJ2-7): KAGVTQTPRYLIKTRGQQVTLSCSPISGHRSVSWYQQTPGQGLQFLFEYFSETQRNKGNFPGRFSGRQFSNSRSEMNVSTLELGDSALYLCASSNTRQGSNEQYFGPGTRLTVT.